This T cell receptor (beta chain) was sequenced for a study of OX40 agonist ivuxolimab in advanced cancers. Only a few counts were recorded for this clone. The repertoire was sequenced with immunoSEQ multiplex PCR; TCRdb's copy has only in-frame clones and lacks some. This repertoire shows 55,000 to 60,000 clones, 84% found once; its top ten account for almost 0.65%. This CDR3 comprises 14 residues. Germline V CDR1 and CDR2: MDHEN, SYDVKM. Trimming took 3 bases from V and 0 from J, leaving 6 bases between them. The receptor was derived from an adult with an advanced solid tumor such as melanoma, head and neck, liver or kidney cancer. The chain joins TRBV28 to TRBJ2-1; D call uncertain. The input for sequencing was CD4+ or CD8+ T cells sorted from blood, taken in a trial of the OX40 agonist ivuxolimab. The CDR3 reads CASSLRGSYNEQFF. CDR3 in DNA: TGTGCCAGCAGTTTGAGAGGCTCCTACAATGAGCAGTTCTTC.